These 26 T cell receptor beta chains came from one sample sequenced in a study of blood T cells in healthy people across ages. PCR was performed a second time for about 7 to 12 cycles using a sample-barcoded 5' primer and a J-beta primer mix. TCRdb re-derived calls from the 5' RACE reads in MiXCR, one entry per CDR3 protein. The sample carries hundreds of thousands of distinct CDR3 sequences, around 24% recorded once. This sample also belongs to another study, concerning T cells of mothers and their children.

The source material was blood. Receptor source: a boy aged 5 to 17 in good health.

The rearrangement uses TRBV5-1 and TRBJ2-5, with D maybe TRBD1 (6 bases). Trimming shortened V by 1 base and J by 5 bases, and 18 bases separated the two germline ends. The CDR3 sequence is 16 residues long. Germline V gene lookup returns CDR1 SGHRS and CDR2 YFSETQ. The CDR3 nucleotides are TGCGCCAGCAGCTTGCCTGCCCAGGGGTCGTGGGAGACCCAGTACTTC. This gives the protein CASSLPAQGSWETQYF.

This clonotype appeared once. V gene TRBV29-1 combines with J gene TRBJ2-3; 10 bases fit TRBD1. With V trimmed by 7 bases and J by 6 bases, 10 bases remained unmatched. Germline V CDR1 and CDR2: SQVTM, ANQGSEA. CDR3 length equals 14 residues. CDR3 sequence (DNA): TGCAGCGCCAGAGGGACAGGGGTTGACGATACGCAGTATTTT. Amino acid sequence: CSARGTGVDDTQYF.

The V call is TRBV28, the J call TRBJ2-2; TRBD2 matches 7 bases. The CDR3 loop spans 20 amino acids. With V trimmed by 4 bases and J by 1 base, 18 bases remained unmatched. CDR1 and CDR2 (germline): MDHEN, SYDVKM. The CDR3 spells CASSYSSFFREDQNTGELFF. CDR3 in DNA: TGTGCCAGCAGTTATTCATCATTCTTCCGGGAGGATCAGAACACCGGGGAGCTGTTTTTT.

The J gene is TRBJ2-3, the V gene TRBV6-4, with 8 bases matching TRBD2. Germline CDR1 is MRHNA and CDR2 is SNTAGT. After removal of 6 bases from V and 2 bases from J, the junction contained 7 bases not matched to a gene. The length of the CDR3 is 15 residues. In DNA form, the CDR3 reads TGTGCCAGCAGACTATCCGGGGGGGCCACAGATACGCAGTATTTT. Protein sequence: CASRLSGGATDTQYF.

The chain carries TRBV7-2 and TRBJ2-7, with 10 bases identical to TRBD1. CDR1 and CDR2 (germline): SGHTA, FQGNSA. The V and J ends lost 5 bases and 7 bases, in that order; junction bases with no gene match: 14. The CDR3 covers 16 residues. The CDR3 DNA follows: TGTGCCAGCAGCCACGGTCCTGGGACAGGGGTCCGGGAGCAGTACTTC. Translating it yields CASSHGPGTGVREQYF.

This clonotype was seen more than once but under ten times. The rearrangement links TRBV6-2 or TRBV6-3 to TRBJ1-1; no clear D gene. The CDR3 contains 15 residues. Germline V gives CDR1 MNHEY, CDR2 SVGEGT. The V end was cut by 5 bases, the J end by 0 bases, with 13 bases between. CDR3 amino acids: CASSPAATMNTEAFF. CDR3 coding DNA: TGTGCCAGCAGTCCGGCGGCGACGATGAACACTGAAGCTTTCTTT.

The rearrangement links TRBV6-6 to TRBJ1-1; TRBD1 matches at 7 bases. From germline, CDR1 is MNHNY and CDR2 SVGAGI (reference sequence). V shed 6 bases, J shed 3 bases, and the junction held 4 bases outside the gene matches. This CDR3 is built from 13 residues. For the CDR3, the DNA is TGTGCCAGCAGACCAACAGGGGACACTGAAGCTTTCTTT. Translation gives CASRPTGDTEAFF.

This clonotype has more than one count but fewer than ten. The chain couples TRBV13 to TRBJ2-1; 10 bases align to TRBD2. The end of the DNA is better explained by TRBJ2-7, so the J call may be wrong. The length of the CDR3 is 14 residues. Germline V gene lookup returns CDR1 PRHDT and CDR2 FYEKMQ (reference sequence). The CDR3 coding sequence is TGTGCCAGCAGCTTAACTAGCGGGATTGCCGAGCAGTACTTC. This codes for CASSLTSGIAEQYF.

The rearrangement links TRBV6-6 to TRBJ1-4; 9 positions agree with TRBD1. The CDR3 loop spans 16 amino acids. V lost 5 bases and J lost 5; bases outside the gene matches: 9. CDR1 is MNHNY and CDR2 is SVGAGI in the germline V gene (reference sequence). The CDR3 bases are TGTGCCAGCAGTCTTGTGACAGGGGGGAGAAATGAAAAACTGTTTTTT. Encoded protein: CASSLVTGGRNEKLFF.

This clonotype was seen only a few times. The gene calls are TRBV29-1 and TRBJ1-2, with 7 bases fitting TRBD1. Per germline, CDR1 SQVTM and CDR2 ANQGSEA. The trim removed 3 bases at V and 4 bases at J, leaving 8 bases unmatched. The CDR3 is 14 residues long. CDR3 bases: TGCAGCGTTGACACAGGGGAGGTATTCTATGGCTACACCTTC. Translating gives CSVDTGEVFYGYTF.

This rearrangement joins TRBV27 to TRBJ1-5; D remains ambiguous. CDR3 length: 17 amino acids. CDR1 and CDR2 (germline): MNHEY, SMNVEV (reference sequence). Trimming removed 8 bases from V and 5 bases from J, with 25 bases in between. CDR3 in amino acids: CASFSSQKRNIDQPQHF. For the CDR3, the DNA is TGTGCCAGCTTCTCGTCACAAAAGAGAAATATCGATCAGCCCCAGCATTTT.

This clonotype was detected a few times. The rearrangement uses TRBV30 and TRBJ1-2; maybe TRBD1 (6 bases). This CDR3 region has 13 residues. Trimming removed 5 bases at V and 8 bases at J, with 18 bases between. The germline V gene encodes CDR1 GTSNPN and CDR2 SVGIG (reference sequence). Written as DNA, the CDR3 is TGTGCCTGGGAAGGGGGGGCAGGGAGCGGCTACACCTTC. It specifies CAWEGGAGSGYTF.

This clonotype was seen a few times. This chain connects TRBV29-1 to TRBJ2-3; the D gene is possibly TRBD1 (6 bases). The CDR3 runs 14 residues. V lost 4 bases and J lost 3, with 14 bases in between. Germline loops: CDR1 SQVTM, CDR2 ANQGSEA. The CDR3 reads CSVVSAGVTDTQYF. The CDR3 DNA is TGCAGCGTTGTCTCCGCAGGGGTGACAGATACGCAGTATTTT.

This clonotype came up a few times. The chain uses TRBV6-5 and TRBJ2-7, with 12 bases identical to TRBD2. Germline V lookup: CDR1 MNHEY, CDR2 SVGAGI. The CDR3 runs 15 residues. V trimming: 3 bases; J trimming: 6 bases; junction bases outside the gene matches: 6. The CDR3 sequence: CASSYSSGRASEQYF. As DNA, the CDR3 is TGTGCCAGCAGTTATTCTAGCGGGAGGGCCAGCGAGCAGTACTTC.

The table lists this clonotype with a few counts. The chain carries TRBV6-2 or TRBV6-3 and TRBJ2-5, with a possible D match to TRBD1 (5 bases). V shed 5 bases and J shed 5 bases, with 12 bases lying between them. Germline CDR1 is MNHEY and CDR2 is SVGEGT. The CDR3 runs 13 residues. This CDR3 is CASSRTTYETQYF. The DNA for the CDR3 is TGTGCCAGCAGTCGGACAACATACGAGACCCAGTACTTC.

This chain links TRBV28 with TRBJ1-1; 8 nucleotides agree with TRBD1. This CDR3 is 11 amino acids long. V lost 8 bases and J lost 10; bases outside the gene matches: 6. Germline V gene data show CDR1 as MDHEN and CDR2 as SYDVKM. CDR3 in DNA: TGTGCCAGCGACGAACAGGGGGTAGCTTTCTTT. Protein: CASDEQGVAFF.

The rearrangement joins TRBV27 to TRBJ2-4; the match to TRBD1 covers 9 bases. Germline CDR1 is MNHEY and CDR2 is SMNVEV (reference sequence). V lost 6 bases to trimming and J lost 5 bases; unmatched junction nucleotides: 5. The CDR3 is 14 amino acids. CDR3 sequence reads: CASSVTGGQNIQYF. The CDR3 nucleotides are TGTGCCAGCAGCGTAACAGGGGGCCAAAACATTCAGTACTTC.

This clonotype has more than one count but fewer than ten. The J gene is TRBJ1-3, the V gene TRBV3-1, with 7 bases matching TRBD1. The CDR3 length is 16 residues. With 0 bases clipped from V and 1 base from J, the junction kept 3 bases outside the gene matches. Germline V gene data show CDR1 as LGHDT and CDR2 as YNNKEL (reference sequence). CDR3 loop: CASSQEDRPSGNTIYF. In DNA form, the CDR3 reads TGTGCCAGCAGCCAAGAGGACAGGCCTTCTGGAAACACCATATATTTT.

This clonotype was counted ten times or more. This CDR3 reads CASSGTGLNEKLFF. The CDR3 bases are TGTGCCAGCTCCGGGACAGGACTTAATGAAAAACTGTTTTTT. This chain links TRBV18 with TRBJ1-4; 8 bases are a match to TRBD1. Germline lookup yields CDR1 KGHSH and CDR2 LQKENI. The CDR3 is 14 residues long. Germline trimming cut 6 bases from V and 4 bases from J; bases unmatched to any gene: 4.

The gene calls are TRBV5-1 and TRBJ2-5; D may be TRBD1 (6 bases). CDR1 and CDR2 (germline): SGHRS, YFSETQ. Trimming stripped 2 bases from V and 1 base from J, with 12 bases between. CDR3 size: 15 residues. The CDR3 DNA reads TGCGCCAGCAGCTTTTACGGACAGAGCCAAGAGACCCAGTACTTC. Protein product: CASSFYGQSQETQYF.

The V call is TRBV4-1, the J call TRBJ1-3; D is undetermined. Germline loops: CDR1 MGHRA, CDR2 YSYEKL. The germline V and J ends were trimmed by 1 base and 8 bases, with 12 bases remaining between them. This CDR3 is 14 amino acids long. The CDR3 here is CASSQVLVEDTIYF. The CDR3 region has the DNA TGCGCCAGCAGCCAAGTGCTGGTTGAGGACACCATATATTTT.

The V call is TRBV14, the J call TRBJ2-4; D might be TRBD2 (5 bases). Germline V gene sequence: CDR1 SGHDN, CDR2 FVKESK. V lost 0 bases and J lost 0, with 18 bases in between. This CDR3 contains 19 residues. CDR3 amino acids: CASSQDTGWARIAKNIQYF. As DNA, the CDR3 is TGTGCCAGCAGCCAAGATACGGGGTGGGCCAGGATAGCCAAAAACATTCAGTACTTC.

This clonotype showed up just a few times. The rearrangement links TRBV28 to TRBJ2-3, with 8 bases fitting TRBD2. Unmatched junction bases numbered 9, after V lost 4 bases and J lost 0 bases. The CDR3 consists of 17 residues. Germline assignment: CDR1 MDHEN and CDR2 SYDVKM. CDR3 DNA: TGTGCCAGCAGTTCCTCATTCCCGGGGGGGAGCACAGATACGCAGTATTTT. Translating it yields CASSSSFPGGSTDTQYF.

This chain joins TRBV12-3 or TRBV12-4 and TRBJ2-7; D tentatively fits TRBD1 or TRBD2 (6 bases each). Trimming cost V 5 bases and J 2 bases, with 10 bases left between them. CDR3 length: 13 amino acids. CDR3 sequence: CASSTGAAYEQYF. CDR3 nucleotides: TGTGCCAGCAGTACGGGGGCTGCCTACGAGCAGTACTTC.

The chain joins TRBV27 to TRBJ1-3; D ambiguous. Germline CDR1 and CDR2: MNHEY and SMNVEV (reference sequence). The CDR3 has 13 residues. Trimming stripped 9 bases from V and 0 bases from J, with 9 bases between. The DNA of the CDR3 is TGTGCCAGTAGGAGGGCCTCTGGAAACACCATATATTTT. It encodes CASRRASGNTIYF.

This clonotype was found a few times. This rearrangement joins TRBV6-5 to TRBJ2-2, with D tentatively TRBD2 (6 bases). With 4 bases removed from V and 0 bases from J, the gap between germline ends came to 15 bases. Germline CDR1 reads MNHEY; CDR2 reads SVGAGI. The CDR3 has 17 residues. The CDR3 nucleotides read TGTGCCAGCAGTTCTTCTATGGGGGGACCGAACACCGGGGAGCTGTTTTTT. Its protein is CASSSSMGGPNTGELFF.